Shown below are 22 T cell receptor beta chains from a single sample sequenced in a study of T cell responses to AZD1222 COVID-19 vaccine. Some clones are missing from TCRdb's copy, which holds only in-frame ones; the method was immunoSEQ multiplex PCR. Here the sample spans some 120,000 clones, 89% being singletons. This specimen was peripheral blood, taken on day 0 of AZD1222 vaccination. The receptors were gathered from an adult in good health.

The chain employs TRBV21-1 and TRBJ1-2; TRBD1, as called in the table, went unchecked against the DNA. TRBV21-1 is listed as a pseudogene. This CDR3 contains 16 residues. The CDR3 DNA is TGTGCCAGCAGCAAAATCTACAGGGGGCAGGACTATGGCTACACCTTC. This encodes CASSKIYRGQDYGYTF.

This clone was seen only once. The J gene is TRBJ2-3, the V gene TRBV19; the D is unclear. Germline CDR1 and CDR2: LNHDA and SQIVND (reference sequence). CDR3 length: 15 amino acids. The V end was cut by 0 bases, the J end by 2 bases, with 9 bases between. Here the CDR3 DNA reads TGTGCCAGTAGTATAGATCTCAAAAACACAGATACGCAGTATTTT. Amino acids: CASSIDLKNTDTQYF.

The V and J genes are TRBV7-9 and TRBJ2-4; D may be TRBD1 (5 bases). In germline, CDR1 is SEHNR, CDR2 FQNEAQ (reference sequence). The CDR3 is 13 residues long. V lost 1 base and J lost 5, with 6 bases in between. The CDR3 here is CASSLVRENIQYF. CDR3 bases: TGTGCCAGCAGCTTAGTCAGGGAAAACATTCAGTACTTC.

This chain joins TRBV11-2 and TRBJ2-7; D not certain. CDR3 length: 11 amino acids. The germline gives CDR1 SGHAT, CDR2 FQNNGV. Trimming pared 1 base from V and 5 bases from J, leaving 3 bases between. The CDR3 DNA is TGTGCCAGCAGCTTAGTCCACGAGCAGTACTTC. Translated, it gives CASSLVHEQYF.

The V and J genes are TRBV6-6 and TRBJ2-7; D perhaps matches TRBD1 (6 bases). V shed 4 bases and J shed 4 bases, with 20 bases lying between them. This CDR3 spans 16 amino acids. The germline gives CDR1 MNHNY, CDR2 SVGAGI (reference sequence). The CDR3 region is CASSLNPGVERYEQYF. The CDR3 nucleotides are TGTGCCAGCAGTTTGAACCCAGGGGTGGAGCGGTACGAGCAGTACTTC.

The chain couples TRBV6-5 to TRBJ2-7; D may be TRBD2 (7 bases). The V end was cut by 5 bases, the J end by 6 bases, with 17 bases between. The CDR3 is 14 residues long. Germline CDR1 reads MNHEY; CDR2 reads SVGAGI. The CDR3 reads CASSTTTRGLEQYF. DNA for the CDR3: TGTGCCAGCAGTACGACTACGCGGGGGCTCGAGCAGTACTTC.

The chain couples TRBV27 to TRBJ1-1; 7 bases are shared with TRBD1. Germline V gene data show CDR1 as MNHEY and CDR2 as SMNVEV (reference sequence). Unmatched junction bases numbered 4, after V lost 0 bases and J lost 6 bases. The CDR3 consists of 14 residues. The CDR3 DNA reads as TGTGCCAGCAGTTTATCTGCGGGACAGTCTGAAGCTTTCTTT. Translated: CASSLSAGQSEAFF.

The rearrangement links TRBV11-3 to TRBJ2-7, with 7 bases identical to TRBD1. Germline assignment: CDR1 SGHNT and CDR2 YENEEA. The CDR3 has 14 amino acids. V gave up 5 bases and J gave up 0 bases; unmatched junction bases: 4. The DNA for the CDR3 is TGTGCCAGCAGCGTGGGACAGCACTCCTACGAGCAGTACTTC. It is translated as CASSVGQHSYEQYF.

V gene TRBV5-1 combines with J gene TRBJ1-1; the D is unclear. V gave up 0 bases and J gave up 3 bases, with 15 bases separating them. The CDR3 consists of 16 residues. Per germline, CDR1 SGHRS and CDR2 YFSETQ. CDR3 region: CASSLVGRRYYTEAFF. DNA of the CDR3: TGCGCCAGCAGCTTGGTCGGCAGAAGGTATTACACTGAAGCTTTCTTT.

The chain links TRBV5-5 to TRBJ2-5, with a weak D call TRBD2 (5 bases). Trimming took off 1 base at V and 3 bases at J, with 10 bases between the two ends. Germline loops: CDR1 SGHKS, CDR2 YYEKEE (reference sequence). This CDR3 is 14 amino acids long. CDR3 in DNA: TGTGCCAGCAGCTTGTCGGGATCCGAAGAGACCCAGTACTTC. This encodes CASSLSGSEETQYF.

V gene TRBV19 combines with J gene TRBJ1-3; D is possibly TRBD1 (5 bases). The length of the CDR3 is 18 residues. The V gene's germline CDR1 is LNHDA and CDR2 SQIVND (reference sequence). V shed 1 base and J shed 0 bases, with 16 bases lying between them. The CDR3 spells CASSIGLGERVSGNTIYF. The CDR3 nucleotides are TGTGCCAGTAGTATAGGATTGGGGGAGCGCGTCTCTGGAAACACCATATATTTT.

This chain uses TRBV9 with TRBJ2-7, with 11 bases lining up with TRBD1. Unmatched junction bases numbered 6, after V lost 4 bases and J lost 3 bases. The CDR3 spans 15 residues. Per germline, CDR1 SGDLS and CDR2 YYNGEE. As DNA, the CDR3 is TGTGCCAGCAGCTCAGAGGGACAGGGGGGCTACGAGCAGTACTTC. The encoded protein is CASSSEGQGGYEQYF.

The rearrangement joins TRBV3-1 (or the pseudogene TRBV3-2) to TRBJ2-5; 7 nucleotides agree with TRBD2. The CDR3 loop spans 15 amino acids. Germline CDR1 reads LGHDT; CDR2 reads YNNKEL (reference sequence). The trim removed 0 bases at V and 3 bases at J, leaving 4 bases unmatched. CDR3 sequence (DNA): TGTGCCAGCAGCCAAGAATGGCTAGCGGAAGAGACCCAGTACTTC. Protein: CASSQEWLAEETQYF.

The V gene is TRBV6-4, the J gene TRBJ2-3, with D possibly TRBD2 on 6 matching bases. The CDR3 sequence is 15 residues long. Germline CDR1 reads MRHNA; CDR2 reads SNTAGT. The V and J ends lost 0 bases and 3 bases respectively, with 10 bases between them. The CDR3 DNA follows: TGTGCCAGCAGTGACTCCGCGGGGTCGACAGATACGCAGTATTTT. It translates to CASSDSAGSTDTQYF.

This chain joins TRBV9 and TRBJ1-2; 7 bases are shared with TRBD1. The germline V gene has CDR1 SGDLS and CDR2 YYNGEE. J gave up 2 bases and V 3 bases, and 7 bases lay outside the gene matches. CDR3 length equals 15 residues. The CDR3 DNA reads TGTGCCAGCAGCGCGACCGGGACAGAGAACTATGGCTACACCTTC. It codes for CASSATGTENYGYTF.

The chain uses TRBV7-8 and TRBJ1-5, with D hard to call. This CDR3 comprises 12 residues. Trimming left V 1 base short and J 6 bases short, with 4 bases between. Per germline, CDR1 SGHVS and CDR2 FQNEAQ. The CDR3 DNA sequence: TGTGCCAGCAGCTTAGAGGCTCAGCCCCAGCATTTT. It is translated as CASSLEAQPQHF.

The chain combines TRBV2 with TRBJ2-7, with D possibly being TRBD2 (5 bases). This CDR3 is 16 amino acids long. The V gene's germline CDR1 is SNHLY and CDR2 FYNNEI. Between the trimmed V and J ends, which lost 10 bases and 1 base, there was a span of 23 bases. The CDR3 nucleotides read TGTGCCACAGGAGGAGAGGAAGGATTGGCGTCCTACGAGCAGTACTTC. Protein: CATGGEEGLASYEQYF.

This chain connects TRBV18 to TRBJ1-2, with 8 bases aligning to TRBD1. The J segment lost 7 bases and the V segment lost 8 bases, leaving 6 bases of the junction unmatched. Germline lookup yields CDR1 KGHSH and CDR2 LQKENI. The CDR3 length is 12 residues. This CDR3 reads CASTGTGAGYTF. CDR3 nucleotides: TGTGCCAGCACCGGGACAGGAGCTGGCTACACCTTC.

This chain uses TRBV7-9 with TRBJ1-3; D uncertain. The CDR3 covers 14 residues. V was cut by 5 bases and J by 4 bases, with 12 bases left in between. The germline V gene has CDR1 SEHNR and CDR2 FQNEAQ (reference sequence). The CDR3 DNA sequence: TGTGCCAGCAGCCCCGACGGCGGGGGAAACACCATATATTTT. This encodes CASSPDGGGNTIYF.

The J gene is TRBJ1-1, the V gene TRBV11-3, with D unresolved. CDR1 is SGHNT and CDR2 is YENEEA in the germline V gene. The CDR3 extends over 11 amino acids. Trimming removed 5 bases from V and 6 bases from J, with 7 bases in between. The CDR3 nucleotides read TGTGCCAGCAGCAGGGTTTCTGAAGCTTTCTTT. Translating it yields CASSRVSEAFF.

This sequence joins TRBV4-3 and TRBJ1-2, with no clear D. Germline V CDR1 and CDR2: LGHNA, YSLEER. V lost 0 bases to trimming and J lost 0 bases, with 11 bases between them. This CDR3 spans 16 amino acids. CDR3 bases: TGCGCCAGCAGCCAAGATACCGGCCCCACTAACTATGGCTACACCTTC. This codes for CASSQDTGPTNYGYTF.

The chain employs TRBV13 and TRBJ2-1, with D tentatively TRBD2 (6 bases). There are 13 residues in the CDR3. Trimming took off 5 bases at V and 1 base at J, with 6 bases between the two ends. Germline-derived CDR1 and CDR2 are PRHDT and FYEKMQ (reference sequence). CDR3 protein: CASSGRSYNEQFF. CDR3 DNA: TGTGCCAGCAGCGGGAGGTCCTACAATGAGCAGTTCTTC.